Below, 13 T cell receptor beta chains from the same sample are listed, as sequenced in a study of blood T cell repertoires in COVID-19. Libraries were prepared by immunoSEQ multiplex PCR; TCRdb keeps only in-frame clonotypes and omits some of them. The sample includes fewer than 200,000 clones, approximately 82% of them seen just once. The specimen was PBMCs or T cells enriched from blood (not recorded which). The origin of the receptors is a woman between 50 and 59 years old who had recovered from COVID-19.

The chain joins TRBV5-1 to TRBJ1-2; a possible D gene is TRBD1 (5 bases). The V and J ends lost 1 base and 2 bases respectively, with 15 bases between them. Germline CDR1 SGHRS, CDR2 YFSETQ. The CDR3 totals 16 residues. The CDR3 DNA is TGCGCCAGCAGCTTGCCCCGGGGGGGTTTGAACTATGGCTACACCTTC. As protein: CASSLPRGGLNYGYTF.

The chain combines TRBV6-5 with TRBJ2-7, with D unclear. V was clipped by 7 bases and J by 1 base, with 8 bases between them. CDR3 length: 12 residues. Germline CDR1 reads MNHEY; CDR2 reads SVGAGI. This CDR3 reads CASMADSYEQYF. The CDR3 DNA sequence: TGTGCCAGCATGGCAGATTCCTACGAGCAGTACTTC.

CDR3 DNA sequence: TGTGCCAGCAGTGGACTAGCGGGAGTGCACGAGCAGTACTTC. Its protein is CASSGLAGVHEQYF. The rearrangement joins TRBV2 to TRBJ2-7; TRBD2 aligns across 12 bases. CDR1 is SNHLY, CDR2 FYNNEI, per germline. The CDR3 has 14 amino acids. V lost 4 bases, J lost 5 bases, and 3 bases stayed unmatched.

V usage is TRBV5-1 and J usage is TRBJ2-5; the D gene is possibly TRBD2 (5 bases). Germline CDR1 reads SGHRS; CDR2 reads YFSETQ. With 5 bases removed from V and 0 bases from J, the gap between germline ends came to 8 bases. The CDR3 length is 13 residues. The CDR3 sequence: CASSGSYQETQYF. CDR3 in DNA: TGCGCCAGCAGTGGGAGTTACCAAGAGACCCAGTACTTC.

This chain joins TRBV10-3 and TRBJ1-1; D is perhaps TRBD1 (5 bases). This CDR3 spans 15 amino acids. Germline CDR1 reads ENHRY; CDR2 reads SYGVKD. V shed 0 bases and J shed 5 bases, with 13 bases lying between them. The CDR3 region has the DNA TGTGCCATCAGTGAGTCGAATGGGGGGGGTACTGAAGCTTTCTTT. Protein: CAISESNGGGTEAFF.

The chain joins TRBV4-2 to TRBJ2-5; D not certain. Germline V gene sequence: CDR1 LGHNA, CDR2 YNFKEQ. This CDR3 region has 15 residues. V was pared by 0 bases and J by 5 bases, with 13 bases between. This CDR3 is CASSQDLVVRETQYF. The CDR3 DNA is TGTGCCAGCAGCCAAGATTTGGTGGTCCGGGAGACCCAGTACTTC.

CDR3 bases: TGTGCCAGCAGCCCGCGGGCTGGCGCCCATGAGCAGTTCTTC. This translates into CASSPRAGAHEQFF. V is TRBV5-8 and J is TRBJ2-1; D is perhaps TRBD2 (5 bases). This CDR3 is 14 amino acids long. The germline V and J ends were trimmed by 4 bases and 8 bases, with 16 bases remaining between them. The germline V gene encodes CDR1 SGHTS and CDR2 YDEGEE.

This chain joins TRBV25-1 and TRBJ2-1; 13 nucleotides align to TRBD2. Germline CDR1 MGHDK, CDR2 SYGVNS. V trimming: 8 bases; J trimming: 8 bases; junction bases outside the gene matches: 3. The CDR3 totals 13 residues. The CDR3 nucleotides are TGTGCCAGCCGGACTAGCGGGAGCTATGAGCAGTTCTTC. Translating it yields CASRTSGSYEQFF.

The CDR3 sequence: CASSLAVGELFF. The CDR3 DNA reads as TGTGCCAGCAGTCTAGCGGTCGGGGAGCTGTTTTTT. V usage is TRBV2 and J usage is TRBJ2-2, with 7 bases that match TRBD2. V dropped 5 bases and J dropped 7; count of bases not matched to a gene: 1. Germline V gene lookup returns CDR1 SNHLY and CDR2 FYNNEI. The CDR3 is 12 residues long.

The chain employs TRBV30 and TRBJ2-1; 13 nucleotides align to TRBD2. This CDR3 region has 16 residues. Germline V gives CDR1 GTSNPN, CDR2 SVGIG (reference sequence). Trimming removed 4 bases from V and 7 bases from J; junction bases left unmatched: 10. CDR3 in amino acids: CAWTGLAGKVMNEQFF. As DNA, the CDR3 is TGTGCCTGGACGGGACTAGCGGGGAAGGTTATGAATGAGCAGTTCTTC.

The chain recombines TRBV5-5 with TRBJ2-1, with TRBD1 matching 10 bases. This CDR3 is built from 15 residues. With 3 bases clipped from V and 3 bases from J, the junction kept 3 bases outside the gene matches. The germline V gene has CDR1 SGHKS and CDR2 YYEKEE (reference sequence). The CDR3 bases are TGTGCCAGCAGCTCGGGACAGGGGATCTACAATGAGCAGTTCTTC. Its translation: CASSSGQGIYNEQFF. Full variable domain (outside the CDR3, taken from reference TRBV5-5 and TRBJ2-1): DAGVTQSPTHLIKTRGQQVTLRCSPISGHKSVSWYQQVLGQGPQFIFQYYEKEERGRGNFPDRFSARQFPNYSSELNVNALLLGDSALYLCASSSGQGIYNEQFFGPGTRLTVL.

The chain uses TRBV3-1 (or the pseudogene TRBV3-2) and TRBJ1-4; maybe TRBD1 (6 bases). The CDR3 sequence is 14 residues long. Germline V gene data show CDR1 as LGHDT and CDR2 as YNNKEL (reference sequence). Trimming stripped 4 bases from V and 8 bases from J, with 14 bases between. CDR3 DNA sequence: TGTGCCAGCAGCCTAGGGGGGGTGAAGGAAAAACTGTTTTTT. The encoded protein is CASSLGGVKEKLFF.

Note on this clone: This sample also contains other DNA sequences that code for the same CDR3. The chain carries TRBV3-1 (or the pseudogene TRBV3-2) and TRBJ1-5; 7 bases agree with TRBD1. The CDR3 is 14 amino acids. After removal of 2 bases from V and 6 bases from J, the junction contained 4 bases not matched to a gene. Per germline, CDR1 LGHDT and CDR2 YNNKEL (reference sequence). This chain's CDR3 is CASSQTGAGQPQHF. In nucleotides, the CDR3 is TGTGCCAGCAGCCAAACAGGGGCCGGTCAGCCCCAGCATTTT.